This is a list of T cell receptor beta chains from one sample in a study of shared clonotypes between healthy human individuals. Libraries were prepared by immunoSEQ multiplex PCR; TCRdb keeps only in-frame clonotypes and omits some of them. Of about 2.2 million clones detected, 85% to 95% appear once; the ten largest clones hold roughly 1.7%. The specimen sequenced was naive CD8+ T cells from PBMCs. All receptors derive from a man aged 18-30 years in good health. Some clones in this sample may be carry-over from other donors' samples. Both conserved end residues are part of each CDR3. D genes are given only for firm matches. Part of the rows lack a size; the others show once, few, many or a class for expanded clones.

v_call: TRBV7-9
d_call: NA
clone_size: NA
j_call: TRBJ2-7
cdr3_length: 14
cdr3_aa: CASSETELSYEQYF
cdr3_nt: TGTGCCAGCAGCGAGACGGAGCTTTCCTACGAGCAGTACTTC

v_call: TRBV7-9
d_call: TRBD1
clone_size: NA
j_call: TRBJ2-7
cdr3_length: 13
cdr3_aa: CASSGDRGYEQYF
cdr3_nt: TGTGCCAGCAGCGGAGACAGGGGCTACGAGCAGTACTTC

v_call: TRBV7-3
d_call: TRBD2
clone_size: NA
j_call: TRBJ2-7
cdr3_length: 15
cdr3_aa: CASSLRPSGIYEQYF
cdr3_nt: TGTGCCAGCAGCTTAAGGCCTAGCGGGATCTACGAGCAGTACTTC

v_call: TRBV9
d_call: NA
clone_size: NA
j_call: TRBJ2-3
cdr3_length: 12
cdr3_aa: CASSPRTDTQYF
cdr3_nt: TGTGCCAGCAGCCCTCGGACAGATACGCAGTATTTT

v_call: TRBV9
d_call: NA
clone_size: NA
j_call: TRBJ1-2
cdr3_length: 15
cdr3_aa: CASSVRGTLNYGYTF
cdr3_nt: TGTGCCAGCAGCGTGAGGGGAACGTTAAACTATGGCTACACCTTC

v_call: TRBV7-8
d_call: NA
clone_size: NA
j_call: TRBJ2-1
cdr3_length: 17
cdr3_aa: CASSLTLEGAYYNEQFF
cdr3_nt: TGTGCCAGCAGCTTGACTTTGGAGGGAGCGTACTACAATGAGCAGTTCTTC

v_call: TRBV27
d_call: TRBD1
clone_size: once
j_call: TRBJ2-7
cdr3_length: 15
cdr3_aa: CASSPSPGTAYEQYF
cdr3_nt: TGTGCCAGCAGTCCCTCCCCCGGGACAGCCTACGAGCAGTACTTC

v_call: TRBV10-3
d_call: TRBD1
clone_size: NA
j_call: TRBJ1-1
cdr3_length: 13
cdr3_aa: CAIKTGMNTEAFF
cdr3_nt: TGTGCCATCAAGACAGGGATGAACACTGAAGCTTTCTTT

v_call: TRBV2
d_call: NA
clone_size: few
j_call: TRBJ2-3
cdr3_length: 14
cdr3_aa: CASMVDPNTDTQYF
cdr3_nt: TGTGCCAGCATGGTGGATCCCAACACAGATACGCAGTATTTT

v_call: TRBV7-9
d_call: NA
clone_size: NA
j_call: TRBJ2-7
cdr3_length: 13
cdr3_aa: CASSSGQSYEQYF
cdr3_nt: TGTGCCAGCAGCAGCGGACAGTCCTACGAGCAGTACTTC

v_call: TRBV2
d_call: TRBD2
clone_size: few
j_call: TRBJ2-7
cdr3_length: 16
cdr3_aa: CASKVASGRAVYEQYF
cdr3_nt: TGTGCCAGCAAGGTGGCTAGCGGGAGGGCCGTGTACGAGCAGTACTTC

v_call: TRBV28
d_call: NA
clone_size: NA
j_call: TRBJ2-1
cdr3_length: 14
cdr3_aa: CASKRDSTYNEQFF
cdr3_nt: TGTGCCAGCAAGCGGGACAGCACTTACAATGAGCAGTTCTTC

v_call: TRBV7-9
d_call: TRBD2
clone_size: NA
j_call: TRBJ2-7
cdr3_length: 14
cdr3_aa: CASRLVLAGAEQYF
cdr3_nt: TGTGCCAGCAGGTTGGTCCTAGCGGGCGCCGAGCAGTACTTC

v_call: TRBV6-5
d_call: NA
clone_size: once
j_call: TRBJ2-7
cdr3_length: 15
cdr3_aa: CASSYSIADSYEQYF
cdr3_nt: TGTGCCAGCAGTTACTCGATTGCGGATTCCTACGAGCAGTACTTC

v_call: TRBV11-2
d_call: NA
clone_size: NA
j_call: TRBJ2-1
cdr3_length: 14
cdr3_aa: CASSPSPGHNEQFF
cdr3_nt: TGTGCCAGCAGCCCATCACCGGGACACAATGAGCAGTTCTTC